This TCR beta chain was captured in a study of cytomegalovirus exposure and HLA in healthy donors (TCRdb year 2017). Describing the broader study: In an earlier analysis of some 610 of the donors, 276 Gb of sequence data and some 120 million unique TCR beta sequences from about 179 million T cells were reported. About 280 gigabases of sequencing data and 70 million to 95 million unique TCR sequences made up an early release that covered around 640 HLA-typed donors. Among the approximately 420 genotyped donors, approximately 77% belonged to the genetic ancestry cluster associated with self-reported Caucasian donors. The study was designed to test whether signatures of past pathogen exposure could be identified by cataloging public T cell receptors. The T cell repertoires of several hundred subjects were profiled by immunosequencing and related to cytomegalovirus serostatus. Besides the first cohort of hundreds of subjects, a separate validation cohort made up of around 120 different subjects was used. To predict cytomegalovirus infection status, the study brought together high-throughput TCR immunosequencing, statistical association of individual TCRs with disease status, and machine learning. To study patterns of TCR occurrence, a later analysis re-analyzed previously published TCR beta repertoires from 600 to 750 donors and added high-resolution HLA genotyping. The later analysis used no new phenotypic data to find candidate immune exposures, relying instead on TCR beta sequences and their occurrence across donors. In an earlier analysis of around 540 of the donors, high-throughput TCR beta sequencing was used to judge whether each TCR beta V gene segment behaved as functional or pseudogenic. Donor age, sex, ethnicity and CMV serostatus were collected together with the repertoire data. Genome-wide SNP genotypes for about 55% of the 666 donors were used in a later genetic analysis, which treated that subset as a discovery cohort. Every repertoire in the discovery cohort had been generated on one and the same sequencing platform. HLA typing covered class I and class II loci at four-digit resolution. The number of typed donors differed by locus: roughly 629-640 for A, B, C, DRB1 and DQB1; approximately 520 for DQA1; 606 for DPA1; and about 470 for DPB1. Several DR-DQ haplotypes were handled as single units for association and clustering because linkage in the cohort was strong. Across around 400 genotyped donors of the cohort, an average of about 240,000 unique TCR beta nucleotide sequences per donor were sequenced, and 15% to 20% of those sequences were non-productive. General study outcomes and caveats: A later analysis found that HLA-associated TCR beta chains were more clonally expanded and had lower generation probabilities than equally common non-associated chains. When HLA alleles, especially DR and DQ, strongly co-occurred, TCR associations were difficult to assign to individual alleles. In vitro tests confirmed that a few of the cytomegalovirus-associated TCR beta chains recognize cytomegalovirus antigens. The authors suggested that the approach could potentially be generalized to other disease states and immunological phenotypes. The only immune exposure information available for the cohort was CMV serostatus. The classifier was reported to diagnose cytomegalovirus status with high specificity and sensitivity in both the original and validation cohorts. Linkage disequilibrium might explain the correlated functional status among segregating V segments, but an unknown experimental factor could not be excluded. Some IMGT-functional V segments, including TRBV6-2 and TRBV6-3, could not be told apart with the 87-base-pair reads, so those segments were excluded. HLA typing was unavailable for some donors at each locus, so association tests used only the typed subset. A further reported finding was that TCR beta sequences accurately predicted the HLA-A and HLA-B alleles for most subjects in the first cohort. Broadly in line with IMGT annotations, most TCR beta V segments showed up in productive rearrangements about 87% or about 30% of the time in an earlier analysis of about 500 of the donors. A total of 150 to 200 TCR beta chains were listed by the study as associated with cytomegalovirus. Only TCR beta chains were sequenced in this cohort, and the absence of alpha or paired-chain data limited detectable features. Presence/absence analyses assumed roughly uniform sequencing depth across donors, an assumption that may not hold. In a later analysis, some 18,000 TCR beta sequences were associated with specific HLA alleles at a false discovery rate of 0.05. The earlier analysis of about 600 of the donors excluded approximately 15 rarely observed V segments, including chromosome 9 orphons, because counts were too low. In a later analysis, the rate of TCR association differed among HLA loci, with DRB1 alleles having the most associated TCRs and HLA-C alleles having the fewest. While some public TCRs were present in many individuals, most TCR sequences turned up only very rarely across donors. In a later genetic analysis, fewer N-insertions in productive TCRs were reported among donors in an Asian-associated ancestry cluster than the roughly 640-donor mean. An association between a missense DCLRE1C variant and V-gene and J-gene trimming of TCR beta chains was found in a later genetic analysis and replicated in an independent cohort. The sequencing pipeline was judged likely to have produced a cluster of highly shared sequence variants as a technical artifact. According to a later analysis, most CMV-associated TCR beta chains appeared to be HLA-restricted, and the HLA associations seemed to be driven largely by CMV exposure. According to a later analysis, parvovirus B19, influenza, CMV and Epstein-Barr virus appeared linked to several top co-occurrence clusters.

From the germline V gene, CDR1 is SGHTA and CDR2 is FQGTGA. From the cysteine through the phenylalanine, the CDR3 covers 14 amino acids. Left in the record is the CDR3 DNA by itself, 42 bases read in frame from the first base. V is pruned by 5 bases and J by 7 bases, leaving 5 bases of the junction without a gene match. Libraries were built with the immunoSEQ multiplex PCR assay. For the multiplex PCR, a mixture combining 60 forward primers for TCR Vbeta segments and 13 reverse primers for TCR Jbeta segments was used. Amplification of the CDR3 region of rearranged TCR beta genes was performed with a multiplex PCR assay on genomic DNA. Amplified TCR beta libraries were sequenced as 87-base-pair reads on the Illumina HiSeq System. The paper's data handling went like this. Across the 500 to 700 repertoires, a later analysis counted some 81 million unique TCR beta chains, some 11 million of which were shared by at least two donors. To remove PCR and sequencing errors, raw reads were error-corrected and collapsed into unique sequences using a nearest-neighbor algorithm that merged closely related sequences. V, D and J gene segments were assigned by aligning CDR3 sequences to IMGT reference sequences. For a sequence to be retained, at least a six-nucleotide match to both a V gene segment and a J gene segment was required. Rearrangements were classified as productive when the CDR3 lacked stop codons and remained in frame with V and J, and all other rearrangements were classified as non-productive. CDR3 was defined by IMGT convention, running from the second conserved V-encoded cysteine to the conserved J-encoded phenylalanine. The earlier analysis of about 620 of the donors excluded sequences that lacked an unambiguous match to a single V gene segment. In an earlier analysis of approximately 500 of the donors, a V segment was called functional when productive rearrangements were above 56.7%, and segregating when the standard deviation between donors exceeded 5%. A statistical classification framework was built to diagnose cytomegalovirus status from the catalog of TCR beta chain sequences. In a later analysis, V and J genes were assigned by comparing TCR nucleotide sequences against IMGT/GENE-DB human TR gene sequences. The TCRdist pipeline was used in a later analysis to assign CDR3 sequences and most-parsimonious VDJ recombination scenarios. In a later analysis, every TCR beta chain was defined by the combination of its CDR3 amino acid sequence and its V-gene family, and reads without a unique V-gene family were dropped. A later analysis removed roughly 590 highly shared, low-generation-probability nucleotide sequences to deal with suspected cross-contamination and a sequencing artifact. A later analysis calculated a clonal expansion index for each public chain from normalized within-repertoire ranks of inferred template counts. Generation probabilities in a later analysis came from a VDJ recombination model fitted to out-of-frame rearrangements, and those results were checked against IGoR. A later analysis scored TCR-TCR, TCR-HLA and TCR-CMV co-occurrence with hypergeometric tests, applying a repertoire-size bias correction to TCR pairs. To estimate false discovery rates, a later analysis permuted the HLA or CMV assignments 20 times. In a later analysis, co-occurring TCRs were grouped using DBSCAN, and TCRdist sequence similarity was added for clustering within HLA-allele-positive subsets. For co-occurrence clustering, repertoires with fewer than 30,000 or more than 120,000 public chains were excluded, along with five repertoires with anomalous nucleotide sharing. TCRdb provides this immuneACCESS table in a form limited to in-frame rearrangements. Some clones are lacking; in checked studies, under half of them reflect an unresolved V gene, and why the rest are absent is not known. V and J calls and clone size are given by that table; D and trimming were obtained from the DNA. The sample yields fewer than 250,000 clones; 70% to 80% were counted once. The biggest ten clones account for roughly a sixth of the sample.

The cohort comprised several hundred healthy bone marrow donors. At the time of sampling, all cohort members were nominally healthy, though unrecorded immune exposures were likely present. The donor was CMV seronegative and belonged to the group of 352 seronegative cohort members. Each donor provided a peripheral blood sample, and peripheral blood mononuclear cells were used for TCR beta sequencing. The Qiagen DNeasy Blood Extraction Kit was used to extract genomic DNA from the blood cell samples. In the case of this clone: The antigen it recognizes is unknown. Per-nucleotide qualities are absent, and no much larger clonotype sits a single base away.

The rearrangement joined TRBV7-3 to TRBJ2-2; a stretch of 9 junction bases matches TRBD2. The receptor comes from a man in his forties in good health and CMV-seronegative. The sequenced sample consisted of PBMCs. The nucleotide sequence reads TGTGCCAGCAGCCTGGGACTAGCTCGCGGGGAGCTGTTTTTT. Protein translation: CASSLGLARGELFF.